This TCR beta chain was profiled in a study of blood T cell repertoires in COVID-19. Original processing notes: From reference gene primer amplification, estimates of nucleated cell counts were derived. Measured with immunoSEQ multiplex PCR; TCRdb has only the in-frame clones, and not every one. Clone size and the V and J calls come from that table; the DNA yielded D and trimming. The sample holds 250,000 to 300,000 clones, around 89% seen once. V lost 4 bases, J lost 0 bases, and 7 bases stayed unmatched. CDR1 and CDR2 (germline): PRHDT, FYEKMQ (reference sequence). This CDR3 spans 16 amino acids. The chain carries TRBV13 and TRBJ2-3; 7 positions match TRBD2. The sequencing sample was made of peripheral blood. This clonotype was obtained from a woman in her forties or fifties with COVID-19, enrolled during active disease. CDR3 DNA: TGTGCCAGCAGCTCTCGAGCGGGGAAAAGCACAGATACGCAGTATTTT. Amino acids: CASSSRAGKSTDTQYF. Variable domain in full (rest from reference TRBV13 and TRBJ2-3): AAGVIQSPRHLIKEKRETATLKCYPIPRHDTVYWYQQGPGQDPQFLISFYEKMQSDKGSIPDRFSAQQFSDYHSELNMSSLELGDSALYFCASSSRAGKSTDTQYFGPGTRLTVL.